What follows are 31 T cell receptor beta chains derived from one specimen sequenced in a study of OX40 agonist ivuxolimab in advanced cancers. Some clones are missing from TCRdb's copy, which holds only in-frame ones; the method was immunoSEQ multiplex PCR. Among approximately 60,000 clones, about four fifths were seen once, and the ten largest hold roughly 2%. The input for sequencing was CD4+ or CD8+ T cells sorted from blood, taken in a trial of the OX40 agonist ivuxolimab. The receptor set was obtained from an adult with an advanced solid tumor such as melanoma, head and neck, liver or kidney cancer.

CDR3 sequence reads: CASSLSVGSGGELFF. The CDR3 bases are TGTGCCAGCAGCTTAAGTGTAGGGAGTGGCGGGGAGCTGTTTTTT. This chain links TRBV7-2 with TRBJ2-2, with D possibly being TRBD2 (5 bases). CDR1 SGHTA and CDR2 FQGNSA come from the germline V gene. The V gene lost 2 bases and the J gene lost 7 bases, with 14 bases spanning the gap. The CDR3 contains 15 residues.

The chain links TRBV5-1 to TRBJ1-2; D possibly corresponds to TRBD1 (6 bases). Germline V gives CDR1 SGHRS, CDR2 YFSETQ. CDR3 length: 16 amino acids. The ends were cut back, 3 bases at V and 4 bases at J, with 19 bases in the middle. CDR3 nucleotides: TGCGCCAGCAGCTCAGCGCGGAATCGGGACATCTATGGCTACACCTTC. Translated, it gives CASSSARNRDIYGYTF. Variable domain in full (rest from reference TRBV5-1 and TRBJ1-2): KAGVTQTPRYLIKTRGQQVTLSCSPISGHRSVSWYQQTPGQGLQFLFEYFSETQRNKGNFPGRFSGRQFSNSRSEMNVSTLELGDSALYLCASSSARNRDIYGYTFGSGTRLTVV.

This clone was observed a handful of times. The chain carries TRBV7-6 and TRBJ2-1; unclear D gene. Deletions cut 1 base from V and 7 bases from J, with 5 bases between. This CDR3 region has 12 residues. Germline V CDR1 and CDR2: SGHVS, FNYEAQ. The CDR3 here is CASSLGVNEQFF. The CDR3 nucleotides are TGTGCCAGCAGCTTAGGCGTGAATGAGCAGTTCTTC.

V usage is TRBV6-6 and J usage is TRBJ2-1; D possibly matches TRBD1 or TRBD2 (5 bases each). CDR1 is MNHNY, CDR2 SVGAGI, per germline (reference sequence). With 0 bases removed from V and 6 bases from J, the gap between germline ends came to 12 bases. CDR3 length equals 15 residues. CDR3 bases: TGTGCCAGCAGTTACTCGGGACGGCAGCGCAATGAGCAGTTCTTC. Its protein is CASSYSGRQRNEQFF.

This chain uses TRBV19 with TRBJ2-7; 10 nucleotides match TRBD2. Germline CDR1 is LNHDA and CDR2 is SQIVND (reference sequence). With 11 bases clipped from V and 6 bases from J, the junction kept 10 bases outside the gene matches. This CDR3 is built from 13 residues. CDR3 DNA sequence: TGTGCCTCAATGCCAGCGGGGGGGAGCGAGCAGTACTTC. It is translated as CASMPAGGSEQYF.

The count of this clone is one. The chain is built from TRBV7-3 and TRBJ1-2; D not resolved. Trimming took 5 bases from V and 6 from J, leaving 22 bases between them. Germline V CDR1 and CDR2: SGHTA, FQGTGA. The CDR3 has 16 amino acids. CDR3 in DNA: TGTGCCAGCAGCCACGGCCCACGGGAGGGAAGGGATGGCTACACCTTC. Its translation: CASSHGPREGRDGYTF. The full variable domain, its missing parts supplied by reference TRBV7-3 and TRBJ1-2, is GAGVSQTPSNKVTEKGKYVELRCDPISGHTALYWYRQSLGQGPEFLIYFQGTGAADDSGLPNDRFFAVRPEGSVSTLKIQRTERGDSAVYLCASSHGPREGRDGYTFGSGTRLTVV.

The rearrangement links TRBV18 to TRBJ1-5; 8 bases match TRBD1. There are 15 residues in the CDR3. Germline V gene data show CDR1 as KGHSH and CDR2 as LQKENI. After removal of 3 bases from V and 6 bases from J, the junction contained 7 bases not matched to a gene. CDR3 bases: TGTGCCAGCTCACCCAAGACAGGGGAGGGTCAGCCCCAGCATTTT. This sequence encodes CASSPKTGEGQPQHF.

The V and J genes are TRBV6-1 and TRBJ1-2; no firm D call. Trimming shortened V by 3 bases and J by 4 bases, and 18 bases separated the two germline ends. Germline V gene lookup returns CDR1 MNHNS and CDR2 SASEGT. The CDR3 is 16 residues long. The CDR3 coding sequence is TGTGCCAGCAGTGAGTTTATCGGAAAGTCGGGCTATGGCTACACCTTC. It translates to CASSEFIGKSGYGYTF.

CDR3 nucleotides: TGTGCCAGCAGCTTAGCGGGAGGGCCGACCGGGGAGCTGTTTTTT. This gives the protein CASSLAGGPTGELFF. The rearrangement links TRBV7-6 to TRBJ2-2; 7 nucleotides match TRBD2. From germline, CDR1 is SGHVS and CDR2 FNYEAQ. This CDR3 has 15 amino acids. J lost 5 bases, V lost 0 bases, and 3 bases had no gene match. Full variable domain (rest looked up from reference TRBV7-6 and TRBJ2-2): GAGVSQSPRYKVTKRGQDVALRCDPISGHVSLYWYRQALGQGPEFLTYFNYEAQQDKSGLPNDRFSAERPEGSISTLTIQRTEQRDSAMYRCASSLAGGPTGELFFGEGSRLTVL.

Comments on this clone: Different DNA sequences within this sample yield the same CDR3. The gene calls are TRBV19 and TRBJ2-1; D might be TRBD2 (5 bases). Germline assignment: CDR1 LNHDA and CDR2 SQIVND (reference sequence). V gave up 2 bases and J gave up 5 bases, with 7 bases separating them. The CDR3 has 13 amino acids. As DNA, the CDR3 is TGTGCCAGTAGTATAAGACTAAACAATGAGCAGTTCTTC. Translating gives CASSIRLNNEQFF.

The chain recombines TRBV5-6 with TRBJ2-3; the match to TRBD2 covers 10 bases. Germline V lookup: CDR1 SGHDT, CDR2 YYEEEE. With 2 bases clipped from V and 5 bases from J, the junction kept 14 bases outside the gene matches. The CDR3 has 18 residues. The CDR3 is CASSFRLAGARGKDTQYF. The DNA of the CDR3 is TGTGCCAGCAGCTTTAGGCTAGCGGGGGCAAGAGGGAAAGATACGCAGTATTTT.

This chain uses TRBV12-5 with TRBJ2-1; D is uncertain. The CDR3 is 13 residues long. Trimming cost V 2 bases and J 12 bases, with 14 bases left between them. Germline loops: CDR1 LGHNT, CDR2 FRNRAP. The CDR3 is CASGLLPTVGQFF. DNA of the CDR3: TGTGCTAGTGGTTTGCTTCCGACCGTGGGGCAGTTCTTC. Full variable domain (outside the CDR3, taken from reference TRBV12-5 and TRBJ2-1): DARVTQTPRHKVTEMGQEVTMRCQPILGHNTVFWYRQTMMQGLELLAYFRNRAPLDDSGMPKDRFSAEMPDATLATLKIQPSEPRDSAVYFCASGLLPTVGQFFGPGTRLTVL.

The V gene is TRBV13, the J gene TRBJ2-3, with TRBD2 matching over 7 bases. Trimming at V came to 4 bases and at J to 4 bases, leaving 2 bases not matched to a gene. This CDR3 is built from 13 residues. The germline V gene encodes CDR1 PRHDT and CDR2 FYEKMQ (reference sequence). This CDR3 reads CASSSRGADTQYF. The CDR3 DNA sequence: TGTGCCAGCAGCTCACGGGGGGCAGATACGCAGTATTTT.

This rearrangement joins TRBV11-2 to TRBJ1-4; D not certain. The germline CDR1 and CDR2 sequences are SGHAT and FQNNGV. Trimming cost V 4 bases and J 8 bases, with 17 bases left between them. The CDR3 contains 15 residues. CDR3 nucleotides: TGTGCCAGCAGCTCGAGATCGAAGGAGCGAGAAAAACTGTTTTTT. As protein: CASSSRSKEREKLFF.

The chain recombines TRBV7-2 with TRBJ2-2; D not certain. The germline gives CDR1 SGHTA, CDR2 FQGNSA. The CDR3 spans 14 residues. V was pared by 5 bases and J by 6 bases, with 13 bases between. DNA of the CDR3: TGTGCCAGCAGCCTAGTTGCAACCGCCGGGGAGCTGTTTTTT. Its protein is CASSLVATAGELFF.

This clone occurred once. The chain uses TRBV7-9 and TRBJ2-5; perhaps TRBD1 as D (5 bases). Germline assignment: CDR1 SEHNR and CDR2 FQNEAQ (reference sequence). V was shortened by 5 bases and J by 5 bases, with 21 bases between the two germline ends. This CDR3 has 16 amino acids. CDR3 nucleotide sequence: TGTGCCAGCAGCCTGCCGTCGGGTGGGGCGCGGGAGACCCAGTACTTC. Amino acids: CASSLPSGGARETQYF.

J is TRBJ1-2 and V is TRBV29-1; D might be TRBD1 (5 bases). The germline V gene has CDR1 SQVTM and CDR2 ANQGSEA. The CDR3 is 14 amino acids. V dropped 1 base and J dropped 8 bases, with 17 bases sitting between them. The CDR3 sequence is CSVEVGYRSGGYTF. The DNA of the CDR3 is TGCAGCGTTGAAGTGGGGTACAGGAGTGGGGGCTACACCTTC.

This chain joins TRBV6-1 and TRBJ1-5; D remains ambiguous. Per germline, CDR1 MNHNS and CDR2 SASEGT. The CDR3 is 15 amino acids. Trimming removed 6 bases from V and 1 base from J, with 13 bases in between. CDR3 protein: CASSERWFSNQPQHF. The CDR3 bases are TGTGCCAGCAGCGAGAGATGGTTCAGCAATCAGCCCCAGCATTTT.

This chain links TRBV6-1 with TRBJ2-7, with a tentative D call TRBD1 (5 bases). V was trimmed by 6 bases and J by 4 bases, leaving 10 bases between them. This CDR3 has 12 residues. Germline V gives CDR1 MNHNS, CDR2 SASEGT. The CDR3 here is CASRNSGYEQYF. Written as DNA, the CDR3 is TGTGCCAGCAGAAACTCAGGGTACGAGCAGTACTTC.

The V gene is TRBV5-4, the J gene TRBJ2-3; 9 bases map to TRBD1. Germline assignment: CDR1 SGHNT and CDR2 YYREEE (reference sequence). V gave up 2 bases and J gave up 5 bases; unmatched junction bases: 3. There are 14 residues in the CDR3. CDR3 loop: CASSLQGAGDTQYF. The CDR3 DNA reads TGTGCCAGCAGCTTACAGGGGGCTGGAGATACGCAGTATTTT. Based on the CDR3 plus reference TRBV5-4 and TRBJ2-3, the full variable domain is ETGVTQSPTHLIKTRGQQVTLRCSSQSGHNTVSWYQQALGQGPQFIFQYYREEENGRGNFPPRFSGLQFPNYSSELNVNALELDDSALYLCASSLQGAGDTQYFGPGTRLTVL.

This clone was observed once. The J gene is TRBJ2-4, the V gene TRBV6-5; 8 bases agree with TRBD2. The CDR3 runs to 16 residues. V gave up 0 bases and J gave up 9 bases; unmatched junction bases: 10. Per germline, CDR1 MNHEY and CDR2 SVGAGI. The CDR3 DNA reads TGTGCCAGCAGTTACTCGGCGGGGGGTCTTGAGGGCATTCAGTACTTC. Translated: CASSYSAGGLEGIQYF.

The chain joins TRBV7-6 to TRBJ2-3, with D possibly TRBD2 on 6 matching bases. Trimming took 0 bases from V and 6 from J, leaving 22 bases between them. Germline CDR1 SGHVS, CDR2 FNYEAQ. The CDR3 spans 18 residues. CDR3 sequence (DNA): TGTGCCAGCAGCTTAGCGGTTGGGGGAGGCCACCCCCCCGATACGCAGTATTTT. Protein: CASSLAVGGGHPPDTQYF.

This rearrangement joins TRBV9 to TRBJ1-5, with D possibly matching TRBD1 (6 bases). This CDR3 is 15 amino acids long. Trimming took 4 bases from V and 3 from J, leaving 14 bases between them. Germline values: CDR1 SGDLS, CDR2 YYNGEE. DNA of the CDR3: TGTGCCAGCAGCATAGGGGGAGGAAACAATCAGCCCCAGCATTTT. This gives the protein CASSIGGGNNQPQHF.

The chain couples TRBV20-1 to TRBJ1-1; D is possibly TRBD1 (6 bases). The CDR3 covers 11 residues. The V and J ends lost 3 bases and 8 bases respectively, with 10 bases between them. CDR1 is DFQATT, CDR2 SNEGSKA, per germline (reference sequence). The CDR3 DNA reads TGCAGTGCTAGGGGACACAGGGAAGCTTTCTTT. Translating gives CSARGHREAFF.

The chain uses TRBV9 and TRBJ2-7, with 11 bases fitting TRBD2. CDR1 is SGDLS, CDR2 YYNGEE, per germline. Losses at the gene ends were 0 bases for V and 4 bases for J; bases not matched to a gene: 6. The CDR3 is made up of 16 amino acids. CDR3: CASSVAPGLAAYEQYF. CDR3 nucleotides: TGTGCCAGCAGCGTAGCTCCGGGACTAGCGGCTTACGAGCAGTACTTC.

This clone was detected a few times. CDR3 residues: CASSPPGGGLNEQFF. The CDR3 DNA reads TGTGCCAGCAGTCCTCCTGGCGGGGGACTCAATGAGCAGTTCTTC. The J gene is TRBJ2-1, the V gene TRBV6-5; 7 positions agree with TRBD2. This CDR3 spans 15 amino acids. V was clipped by 5 bases and J by 6 bases; unmatched bases: 10. Germline CDR1 is MNHEY and CDR2 is SVGAGI.

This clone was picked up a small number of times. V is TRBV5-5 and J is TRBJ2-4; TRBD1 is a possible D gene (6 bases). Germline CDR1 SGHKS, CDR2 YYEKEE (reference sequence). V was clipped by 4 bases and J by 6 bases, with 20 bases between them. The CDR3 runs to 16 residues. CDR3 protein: CASSVEQQGSGNIQYF. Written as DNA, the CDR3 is TGTGCCAGCAGCGTAGAGCAACAGGGATCGGGAAACATTCAGTACTTC.

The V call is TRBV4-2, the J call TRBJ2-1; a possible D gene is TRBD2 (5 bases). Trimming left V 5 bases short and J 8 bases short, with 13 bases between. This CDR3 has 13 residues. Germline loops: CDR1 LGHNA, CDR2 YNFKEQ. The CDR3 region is CASSLTTRDEQFF. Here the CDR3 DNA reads TGTGCCAGCAGCTTGACCACGAGGGATGAGCAGTTCTTC.

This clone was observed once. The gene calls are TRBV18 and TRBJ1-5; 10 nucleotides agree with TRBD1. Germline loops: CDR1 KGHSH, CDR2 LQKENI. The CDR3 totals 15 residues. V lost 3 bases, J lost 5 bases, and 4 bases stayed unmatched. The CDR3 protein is CASSPGTGVYQPQHF. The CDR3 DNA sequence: TGTGCCAGCTCACCCGGGACAGGGGTTTATCAGCCCCAGCATTTT.

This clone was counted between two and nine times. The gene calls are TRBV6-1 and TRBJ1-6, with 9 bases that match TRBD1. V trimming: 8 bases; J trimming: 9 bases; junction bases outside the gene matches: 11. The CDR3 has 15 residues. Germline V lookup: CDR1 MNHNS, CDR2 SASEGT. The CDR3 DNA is TGTGCCAGCCGCAGAAGGGACAGGGTTTCTTCACCCCTCCACTTT. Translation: CASRRRDRVSSPLHF.

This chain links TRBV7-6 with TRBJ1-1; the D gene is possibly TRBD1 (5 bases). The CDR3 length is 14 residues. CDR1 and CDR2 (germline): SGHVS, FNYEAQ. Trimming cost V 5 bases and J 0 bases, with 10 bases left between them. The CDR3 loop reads CASSPRTMNTEAFF. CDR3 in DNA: TGTGCCAGCAGCCCCAGGACAATGAACACTGAAGCTTTCTTT.